These T cell receptor beta chains were read from a single sample in a study of Ad26.COV2.S vaccination and SARS-CoV-2 variants. Assay: immunoSEQ multiplex PCR; the TCRdb copy retains only in-frame clones and omits some. The table includes just over 350,000 clones, around 83% detected once. Sequencing used peripheral blood, obtained in a trial of Ad26.COV2.S vaccine versus placebo. Receptors were obtained from a person aged 18-65 years who received the Ad26.COV2.S COVID-19 vaccine or a placebo. Both conserved end residues are part of each CDR3. A D gene is named only where the DNA matches it firmly. For some rows the clone size is stated as once, few or many, or as a class when expanded; others skip it.

J: TRBJ1-2
D: .
V: TRBV10-3
size: .
DNA: TGTGCCATCAGTGAGTTTACAGGAAATAACTATGGCTACACCTTC
CDR3: CAISEFTGNNYGYTF

J: TRBJ2-5
D: .
V: TRBV14
size: .
DNA: TGTGCCAGCAGCCTACTACCGGGACCCCCCGGGGAGACCCAGTACTTC
CDR3: CASSLLPGPPGETQYF

J: TRBJ2-5
D: .
V: TRBV2
size: .
DNA: TGTGCCAGCGGTCAAGGACGTGAGACCCAGTACTTC
CDR3: CASGQGRETQYF

J: TRBJ1-2
D: .
V: TRBV19
size: few
DNA: TGTGCCAGTACTCGTGCAGACAGCCGAAGGGACTATGGCTACACCTTC
CDR3: CASTRADSRRDYGYTF

J: TRBJ1-5
D: .
V: TRBV5-1
size: .
DNA: TGCGCCAGCAGCCCGGACGGGGGGAATCAGCCCCAGCATTTT
CDR3: CASSPDGGNQPQHF

J: TRBJ1-1
D: .
V: TRBV5-1
size: .
DNA: TGCGCCAGCAGCTTGGCCCAGCGCGCTGAAGCTTTCTTT
CDR3: CASSLAQRAEAFF

J: TRBJ2-1
D: .
V: TRBV10-3
size: .
DNA: TGTGCCATCAGTGAAGGGGGCTCCTACAATGAGCAGTTCTTC
CDR3: CAISEGGSYNEQFF

J: TRBJ2-3
D: .
V: TRBV6-5
size: .
DNA: TGTGCCAGCAGTTACTCGATCAGAGGAGGCACAGATACGCAGTATTTT
CDR3: CASSYSIRGGTDTQYF

J: TRBJ2-4
D: .
V: TRBV5-1
size: .
DNA: TGCGCCAGCAGCTTGGCCAGCGCAGGGTCGGACATTCAGTACTTC
CDR3: CASSLASAGSDIQYF

J: TRBJ1-1
D: .
V: TRBV6-2/TRBV6-3
size: .
DNA: TGTGCCAGCAGTTACCCCGGACGAGATTTCTTT
CDR3: CASSYPGRDFF

J: TRBJ2-2
D: TRBD1
V: TRBV5-1
size: .
DNA: TGCGCCAGCAGCTTTCAAGGGGGCAAGAACGGGGAGCTGTTTTTT
CDR3: CASSFQGGKNGELFF

J: TRBJ2-7
D: TRBD1
V: TRBV13
size: .
DNA: TGTGCCAGCAGCCCTCGACAGGGGGCGGGCGAGCAGTACTTC
CDR3: CASSPRQGAGEQYF

J: TRBJ1-2
D: .
V: TRBV6-6
size: .
DNA: TGTGCCAGCAGTCAACACGCGAACTATGGCTACACCTTC
CDR3: CASSQHANYGYTF

J: TRBJ2-7
D: .
V: TRBV3-1/TRBV3-2
size: few
DNA: TGTGCCAGCAGCCAAGATTACAGCTCCTACGAGCAGTACTTC
CDR3: CASSQDYSSYEQYF

J: TRBJ2-6
D: TRBD1
V: TRBV4-3
size: .
DNA: TGCGCCAGCAGCCAAGAACGGACAGGGGGCTCTGGGGCCAACGTCCTGACTTTC
CDR3: CASSQERTGGSGANVLTF

J: TRBJ2-1
D: TRBD2
V: TRBV7-9
size: .
DNA: TGTGCCAGCAGCCGGACTAGCGGGGGCCGGGGCTCCTACAATGAGCAGTTCTTC
CDR3: CASSRTSGGRGSYNEQFF

J: TRBJ2-2
D: TRBD2
V: TRBV6-2/TRBV6-3
size: .
DNA: TGTGCCAGCAGTTACTCGACTAGCGGGGGGGCGAACACCGGGGAGCTGTTTTTT
CDR3: CASSYSTSGGANTGELFF

J: TRBJ1-3
D: TRBD1
V: TRBV30
size: .
DNA: TGTGCCTGGAGGGAAGACAGGGCCTATTTCGGAAACACCATATATTTT
CDR3: CAWREDRAYFGNTIYF

J: TRBJ1-2
D: .
V: TRBV5-4
size: .
DNA: TGTGCCAGCACCCTAAATGGTGGGCAGGGGGGCTACACCTTC
CDR3: CASTLNGGQGGYTF

J: TRBJ2-3
D: .
V: TRBV4-3
size: .
DNA: TGCGCCAGCAGCCAAGAGGCCCCGGATACGCAGTATTTT
CDR3: CASSQEAPDTQYF

J: TRBJ2-7
D: TRBD2
V: TRBV6-5
size: .
DNA: TGTGCCAGCAGAACAAGCGGGGGATCCTCCTACGAGCAGTACTTC
CDR3: CASRTSGGSSYEQYF

J: TRBJ1-5
D: .
V: TRBV19
size: .
DNA: TGTGCCGTATTCAATCAGCCCCAGCATTTT
CDR3: CAVFNQPQHF

J: TRBJ2-5
D: .
V: TRBV13
size: .
DNA: TGTGCCAGCAGCTTAACCACTGCCGAGCTCCAAGAGACCCAGTACTTC
CDR3: CASSLTTAELQETQYF

J: TRBJ2-5
D: .
V: TRBV7-8
size: .
DNA: TGTGCCAGCAGCTCCAGTCTTATAGAGACCCAGTACTTC
CDR3: CASSSSLIETQYF

J: TRBJ2-1
D: .
V: TRBV1
size: few
DNA: TGCACCAGCAGCCAAGGAACTAGCGGGGGGGGTGATGAGCAGTTCTTC
CDR3: CTSSQGTSGGGDEQFF

J: TRBJ2-1
D: .
V: TRBV29-1
size: .
DNA: TGCAGCGTTCCCAAGACTGGGTTCGGACCCAATGAGCAGTTCTTC
CDR3: CSVPKTGFGPNEQFF

J: TRBJ2-3
D: .
V: TRBV5-4
size: .
DNA: TGTGCCAGCAGCTTAAAGACCGGGGCCGGGGATACGCAGTATTTT
CDR3: CASSLKTGAGDTQYF

J: TRBJ1-1
D: .
V: TRBV11-2
size: .
DNA: TGTGCCAGCAGCTTAGGGGTTACTGAAGCTTTCTTT
CDR3: CASSLGVTEAFF

J: TRBJ2-1
D: .
V: TRBV3-1/TRBV3-2
size: .
DNA: TGTGCCAGCAGCCAGCCTGGGGACTCCTCTGTCTACAATGAGCAGTTCTTC
CDR3: CASSQPGDSSVYNEQFF

J: TRBJ2-7
D: TRBD2
V: TRBV23-1
size: .
DNA: TGCGCCAGCAGTCAACCAGCGGGAGCTTACTCCTACGAGCAGTACTTC
CDR3: CASSQPAGAYSYEQYF

J: TRBJ2-2
D: .
V: TRBV21-1
size: .
DNA: TGTGCCAGCAGCTTCCTTCAGGGACGGGAATCGAACACCGGGGAGCTGTTTTTT
CDR3: CASSFLQGRESNTGELFF

J: TRBJ2-7
D: TRBD2
V: TRBV10-1
size: .
DNA: TGCGCCAGCAAAGGGGGGTTTAGCGGGAGGGCCCAGGGGCAGTACTTC
CDR3: CASKGGFSGRAQGQYF

J: TRBJ1-2
D: .
V: TRBV6-6
size: .
DNA: TGTGCCAGCAGCAGGGACTGGCAGGGATATGGCTACACCTTC
CDR3: CASSRDWQGYGYTF

J: TRBJ1-2
D: .
V: TRBV23-1
size: .
DNA: TGCGCCAGCAGTCAACGGGACAACTATGGCTACACCTTC
CDR3: CASSQRDNYGYTF

J: TRBJ1-5
D: .
V: TRBV19
size: .
DNA: TGTGCCAGTAGTCTCCACCGGGATAGGGGCAATCAGCCCCAGCATTTT
CDR3: CASSLHRDRGNQPQHF

J: TRBJ2-1
D: TRBD1
V: TRBV10-3
size: many
DNA: TGTGCCATCAACGACAGGGCCTACAATGAGCAGTTCTTC
CDR3: CAINDRAYNEQFF

J: TRBJ1-5
D: TRBD1
V: TRBV6-5
size: .
DNA: TGTGCCAGCAAGGGACAGTATAGCAATCAGCCCCAGCATTTT
CDR3: CASKGQYSNQPQHF

J: TRBJ2-6
D: .
V: TRBV5-1
size: .
DNA: TGCGCCAGCAGCTTGGGAGAGGGGTCTGGGGCCAACGTCCTGACTTTC
CDR3: CASSLGEGSGANVLTF

J: TRBJ2-3
D: TRBD1
V: TRBV28
size: .
DNA: TGTGCCAGCAGCAACGACAGGGGCACAGATACGCAGTATTTT
CDR3: CASSNDRGTDTQYF

J: TRBJ2-7
D: .
V: TRBV7-2
size: .
DNA: TGTGCCAGCAGCCATGAAAGGAGGGTCGAGCAGTACTTC
CDR3: CASSHERRVEQYF

J: TRBJ1-2
D: .
V: TRBV29-1
size: .
DNA: TGCAGCGTAGCCCGGTCCCGCGGAGGTGGCTACACCTTC
CDR3: CSVARSRGGGYTF

J: TRBJ2-3
D: .
V: TRBV20-1
size: .
DNA: TGCAGTGCGCGGGCCACAGATACGCAGTATTTT
CDR3: CSARATDTQYF